This entry is about one T cell receptor (beta chain). Its antigen is unidentified. The data stem from a study of cytomegalovirus exposure and HLA in healthy donors. Study-wide results and caveats: CMV antigen specificity of a few CMV-associated chains was confirmed in vitro.

Profiled with immunoSEQ multiplex PCR; TCRdb holds only in-frame clones, not every one. The repertoire consists of approximately 170,000 clones, with 85% occurring once and the leading ten covering roughly 15%. This receptor was identified in a man younger than 30 in good health and CMV-seropositive. The sequencing input was PBMCs.

The CDR3 region has the DNA TGTGCCAGCAGTACCGGGACAGGGACTGGTAGTGAGCAGTTCTTC. This translates into CASSTGTGTGSEQFF. The genes are TRBV7-6 and TRBJ2-1, with TRBD1 identical over 9 bases. From germline, CDR1 is SGHVS and CDR2 FNYEAQ. V trimming: 6 bases; J trimming: 9 bases; junction bases outside the gene matches: 12. This CDR3 comprises 15 residues.